This is a list of T cell receptor beta chains from one sample in a study of tumor-infiltrating lymphocytes in primary liver carcinoma. Using its own MiXCR run on the multiplex PCR reads, TCRdb lists one record per CDR3 protein. The sample includes tens of thousands of distinct CDR3 sequences, around 78% of them seen just once. Sequences were obtained from liver tumor tissue from sampling region 5. These receptors all stem from a man between 40 and 49 years old with primary liver carcinoma and hepatitis B virus infection. The CDR3 runs from the conserved cysteine through the conserved F or W. Fields, in order: CDR3 length, J gene, D gene, V gene, clone size, CDR3 DNA, CDR3 protein. D genes are given only for firm matches. Clone size is given for some rows only: seen once, a few or many times, or a class if the clone is expanded.

cdr3_length: 14
j_call: TRBJ2-2
d_call: -
v_call: TRBV5-1
clone_size: many
cdr3_nt: TGCGCCAGCAGCTTGGCCACAAACACCGGGGAGCTGTTTTTT
cdr3_aa: CASSLATNTGELFF

cdr3_length: 15
j_call: TRBJ2-7
d_call: TRBD2
v_call: TRBV4-2
clone_size: once
cdr3_nt: TGTGCCAGCAGCCAAGCTAGCGGTCAGCACAACGAACAGTACTTC
cdr3_aa: CASSQASGQHNEQYF

cdr3_length: 17
j_call: TRBJ2-2
d_call: -
v_call: TRBV11-2
clone_size: -
cdr3_nt: TGTGCCAGCAGCTTAGCATCAGGAGTGGCGAACACCTGGGAGCTGTTTTTT
cdr3_aa: CASSLASGVANTWELFF

cdr3_length: 14
j_call: TRBJ2-1
d_call: -
v_call: TRBV29-1
clone_size: -
cdr3_nt: TGCAGCGTTCCTAGGACAGGAGGGCTTAATGAGCAATTCTTC
cdr3_aa: CSVPRTGGLNEQFF

cdr3_length: 15
j_call: TRBJ1-5
d_call: -
v_call: TRBV29-1
clone_size: -
cdr3_nt: TGCAGCGTTTCCGGGACTATCGGATTCATAGATACGCAGCATTTT
cdr3_aa: CSVSGTIGFIDTQHF

cdr3_length: 15
j_call: TRBJ1-5
d_call: -
v_call: TRBV28
clone_size: -
cdr3_nt: TGTGCCAGCAACACCTCGGACAAGGAAAATCGGCCCCAGCATTTT
cdr3_aa: CASNTSDKENRPQHF

cdr3_length: 16
j_call: TRBJ2-7
d_call: -
v_call: TRBV4-2
clone_size: -
cdr3_nt: TGTGCCAGCAGCCAAGCGTATGGCGGGGTTTCCTACGAGCAGTACTTC
cdr3_aa: CASSQAYGGVSYEQYF

cdr3_length: 16
j_call: TRBJ1-5
d_call: -
v_call: TRBV10-3
clone_size: -
cdr3_nt: TGTGGCATCAGTGAGTCGGCTGCTCAGGCGGGGCAGCCCCAGCATTTT
cdr3_aa: CGISESAAQAGQPQHF

cdr3_length: 16
j_call: TRBJ1-2
d_call: TRBD1
v_call: TRBV5-1
clone_size: many
cdr3_nt: TGCGCCAGCAGCGACGGGACAGGGGGTTACAGCAGTGGCTACACCTTC
cdr3_aa: CASSDGTGGYSSGYTF

cdr3_length: 16
j_call: TRBJ1-5
d_call: -
v_call: TRBV4-1
clone_size: few
cdr3_nt: TGTGCCAGCAGAAAAGTGGCAGGTCCGGCATGTCAGCCCCAGCATTTT
cdr3_aa: CASRKVAGPACQPQHF

cdr3_length: 16
j_call: TRBJ2-7
d_call: TRBD2
v_call: TRBV6-6
clone_size: -
cdr3_nt: TGTGCCAGCAGACAGGGCGTTGGGACTAGTGTCTACGATCAGTACTTC
cdr3_aa: CASRQGVGTSVYDQYF

cdr3_length: 12
j_call: TRBJ1-1
d_call: -
v_call: TRBV12-3/TRBV12-4
clone_size: few
cdr3_nt: TGTACCAGCAGCTCACTTGGAGCGGGGGCTTTCTTC
cdr3_aa: CTSSSLGAGAFF

cdr3_length: 15
j_call: TRBJ1-3
d_call: -
v_call: TRBV9
clone_size: -
cdr3_nt: TGTGCCAGCAGCGCCCAGGGACACTCTGGAAGCACCATATATTTT
cdr3_aa: CASSAQGHSGSTIYF

cdr3_length: 13
j_call: TRBJ2-2
d_call: -
v_call: TRBV30
clone_size: -
cdr3_nt: TGCGCTTCGGACGGATCGAACACCAGGGAGCTGTTTTTT
cdr3_aa: CASDGSNTRELFF

cdr3_length: 15
j_call: TRBJ2-1
d_call: -
v_call: TRBV5-5
clone_size: -
cdr3_nt: TGTGCCACCAGCTCTGGCCAGGGTTCCTACAATGAGCAGTTCTTC
cdr3_aa: CATSSGQGSYNEQFF

cdr3_length: 12
j_call: TRBJ2-1
d_call: TRBD2
v_call: TRBV11-1
clone_size: -
cdr3_nt: TGTACCAGGGCGGGCGGGAGAACGGAGCAGTTCTTC
cdr3_aa: CTRAGGRTEQFF

cdr3_length: 14
j_call: TRBJ1-1
d_call: -
v_call: TRBV6-6
clone_size: -
cdr3_nt: TGTGCCAGCAGTTGGAGGACAGCGAACACTGAAGCTTTATTT
cdr3_aa: CASSWRTANTEALF

cdr3_length: 14
j_call: TRBJ1-2
d_call: TRBD1
v_call: TRBV5-4
clone_size: -
cdr3_nt: TGTCCCAGCAGCGGGTCAACAGGGGTATATGGCTACACCTTC
cdr3_aa: CPSSGSTGVYGYTF

cdr3_length: 14
j_call: TRBJ2-7
d_call: -
v_call: TRBV14
clone_size: -
cdr3_nt: TGTGCCAGTAGCCAAGCGGAGGAGGGTTACGAGCAGTACTTC
cdr3_aa: CASSQAEEGYEQYF

cdr3_length: 16
j_call: TRBJ2-1
d_call: -
v_call: TRBV4-3
clone_size: -
cdr3_nt: TGTGCCAGCAGCCAAGTACTAGCCTCTATCTACAATGAGCGGTTCTTC
cdr3_aa: CASSQVLASIYNERFF

cdr3_length: 19
j_call: TRBJ2-1
d_call: TRBD2
v_call: TRBV11-2
clone_size: once
cdr3_nt: TGTGCCGGCAGCTTAGATGGGCGATTTAGCGGGATCCTTTACAATGAGCAGTTCTTC
cdr3_aa: CAGSLDGRFSGILYNEQFF

cdr3_length: 15
j_call: TRBJ2-7
d_call: -
v_call: TRBV11-2
clone_size: -
cdr3_nt: TGTGCCAGCAGCTTAGAGACCGGGATCTCTGACAAGCAGTACTTC
cdr3_aa: CASSLETGISDKQYF

cdr3_length: 20
j_call: TRBJ2-3
d_call: TRBD2
v_call: TRBV7-9
clone_size: many
cdr3_nt: TGTGCCAGCAGCTGGCCCCCGGGACTAGCGGGAGGGCCGGCTTCAGATACGCAGTATTTT
cdr3_aa: CASSWPPGLAGGPASDTQYF

cdr3_length: 12
j_call: TRBJ2-3
d_call: TRBD2
v_call: TRBV12-5
clone_size: -
cdr3_nt: TGTGCTAGTGGCATCGGTGCGGGAGAGCAGTATTTT
cdr3_aa: CASGIGAGEQYF

cdr3_length: 15
j_call: TRBJ1-1
d_call: -
v_call: TRBV4-1
clone_size: -
cdr3_nt: TGCGCCAGCAGCCGTACATGGACAGAGAACACTGAAACCTTCTTT
cdr3_aa: CASSRTWTENTETFF

cdr3_length: 13
j_call: TRBJ2-5
d_call: -
v_call: TRBV12-3/TRBV12-4
clone_size: -
cdr3_nt: TGTGCCAGCAATTTAACGGATGGGGGGACCCAGCACTTC
cdr3_aa: CASNLTDGGTQHF

cdr3_length: 16
j_call: TRBJ2-2
d_call: TRBD2
v_call: TRBV11-2
clone_size: -
cdr3_nt: TGTGTCAGCAGTCGTAGACTAGCGGAAAACACCGGGGAGCCGTTTTTT
cdr3_aa: CVSSRRLAENTGEPFF

cdr3_length: 14
j_call: TRBJ2-1
d_call: -
v_call: TRBV4-1
clone_size: -
cdr3_nt: TGCGACAGCAGCCAAGAGAATATATACGATGAGCAGTTCTTC
cdr3_aa: CDSSQENIYDEQFF

cdr3_length: 11
j_call: TRBJ1-1
d_call: -
v_call: TRBV10-3
clone_size: -
cdr3_nt: TGTGCCATCAGTGCTGTGACTGGAGCTTTCTTT
cdr3_aa: CAISAVTGAFF

cdr3_length: 14
j_call: TRBJ2-7
d_call: -
v_call: TRBV11-2
clone_size: -
cdr3_nt: TGTGTCAGCAGCGTAGATCTTGGTGGATGGGAGCAGTATTTC
cdr3_aa: CVSSVDLGGWEQYF

cdr3_length: 14
j_call: TRBJ2-7
d_call: TRBD1
v_call: TRBV6-1
clone_size: -
cdr3_nt: TGTACCAGCAGTGAAAGGGGGCAGGAGGACAAGCAGTATTTC
cdr3_aa: CTSSERGQEDKQYF

cdr3_length: 14
j_call: TRBJ1-4
d_call: -
v_call: TRBV11-2
clone_size: few
cdr3_nt: TGTGTTAGCGCCCCCGGGACGTACGTCCCGGGACTGTTTTTT
cdr3_aa: CVSAPGTYVPGLFF

cdr3_length: 15
j_call: TRBJ2-3
d_call: TRBD2
v_call: TRBV4-2
clone_size: -
cdr3_nt: TGTGCCAGCAGCCAAGAACTAGCGCCACGCAGATACGCAGTATTT
cdr3_aa: CASSQELAPRRYAVF

cdr3_length: 16
j_call: TRBJ1-3
d_call: -
v_call: TRBV20-1
clone_size: -
cdr3_nt: -
cdr3_aa: CSATPSHGDSGNTIYF

cdr3_length: 15
j_call: TRBJ2-4
d_call: -
v_call: TRBV11-2
clone_size: -
cdr3_nt: TGTGCCAGCACCACTTCGGCGGTAGCCAAAAACATTCAGTACTTC
cdr3_aa: CASTTSAVAKNIQYF